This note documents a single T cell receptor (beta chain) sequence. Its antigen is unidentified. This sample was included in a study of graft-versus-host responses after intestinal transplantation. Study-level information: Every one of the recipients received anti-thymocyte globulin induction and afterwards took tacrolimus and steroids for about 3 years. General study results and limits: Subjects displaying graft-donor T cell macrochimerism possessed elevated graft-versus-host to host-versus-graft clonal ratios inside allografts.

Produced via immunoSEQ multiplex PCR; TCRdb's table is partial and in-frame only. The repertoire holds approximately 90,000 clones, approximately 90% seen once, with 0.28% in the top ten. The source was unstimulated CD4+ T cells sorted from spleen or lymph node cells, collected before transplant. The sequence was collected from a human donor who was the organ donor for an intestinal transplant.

The CDR3 DNA follows: TGTGCCACCAGCATCAGTCAGGGGGGCGACAATCAGCCCCAGCATTTT. It encodes CATSISQGGDNQPQHF. The chain has TRBV15 and TRBJ1-5; 7 bases match TRBD1. The CDR3 is 16 amino acids. CDR1 LNHNV and CDR2 YYDKDF come from the germline V gene (reference sequence). The ends lost 4 bases at V and 3 bases at J; junction bases unmatched: 9.